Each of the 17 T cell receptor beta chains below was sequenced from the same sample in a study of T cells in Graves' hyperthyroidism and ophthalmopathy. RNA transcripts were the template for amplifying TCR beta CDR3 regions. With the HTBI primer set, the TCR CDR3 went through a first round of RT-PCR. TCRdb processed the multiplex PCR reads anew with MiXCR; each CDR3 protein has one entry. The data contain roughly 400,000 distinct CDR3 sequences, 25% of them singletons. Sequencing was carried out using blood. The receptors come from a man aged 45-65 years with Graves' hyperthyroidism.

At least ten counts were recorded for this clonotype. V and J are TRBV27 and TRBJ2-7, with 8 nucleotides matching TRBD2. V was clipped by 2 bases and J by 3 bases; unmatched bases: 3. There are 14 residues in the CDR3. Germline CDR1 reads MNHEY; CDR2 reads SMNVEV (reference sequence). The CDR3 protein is CASSLSAGGYEQYF. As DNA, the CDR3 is TGTGCCAGCAGTTTAAGCGCGGGAGGCTACGAGCAGTACTTC.

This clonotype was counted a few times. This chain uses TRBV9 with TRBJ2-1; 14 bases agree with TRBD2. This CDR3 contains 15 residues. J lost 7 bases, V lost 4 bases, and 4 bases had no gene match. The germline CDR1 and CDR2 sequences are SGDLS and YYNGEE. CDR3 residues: CASSPRTSGRNEQFF. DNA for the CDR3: TGTGCCAGCAGCCCCCGGACTAGCGGGAGGAATGAGCAGTTCTTC.

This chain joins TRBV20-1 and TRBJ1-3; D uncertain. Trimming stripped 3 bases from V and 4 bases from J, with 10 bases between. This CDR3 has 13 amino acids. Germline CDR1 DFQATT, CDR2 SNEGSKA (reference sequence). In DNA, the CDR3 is TGCAGTGCTAGGGGCGCTCGGGGAAACACCATATATTTT. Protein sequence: CSARGARGNTIYF.

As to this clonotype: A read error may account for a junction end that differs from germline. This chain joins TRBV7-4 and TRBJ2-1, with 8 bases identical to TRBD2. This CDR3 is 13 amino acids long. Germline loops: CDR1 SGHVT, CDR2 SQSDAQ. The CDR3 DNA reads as TGTGCCAGCAGCCCCCGGGAGGGTTCTATGCAGCTCTTC. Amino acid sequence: CASSPREGSMQLF.

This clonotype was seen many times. The CDR3 DNA reads as TGTGCCAGCAGATCCAGGGTTCCCCGGACTAGCGAACAAGAGACCCAGTACTTC. Encoded protein: CASRSRVPRTSEQETQYF. The chain carries TRBV6-1 and TRBJ2-5; 9 bases align to TRBD2. V shed 6 bases, J shed 2 bases, and the junction held 16 bases outside the gene matches. There are 18 residues in the CDR3. From germline, CDR1 is MNHNS and CDR2 SASEGT.

The CDR3, as DNA: TGTGCCAGCTCCGGGACACCCATGAACACTGAAGCTTTCTTT. Protein: CASSGTPMNTEAFF. The rearrangement uses TRBV6-2 or TRBV6-3 and TRBJ1-1; tentatively, D is TRBD1 (6 bases). Per the germline V gene, CDR1 is MNHEY and CDR2 is SVGEGT. V lost 8 bases, J lost 0 bases, and 13 bases lay in between. The CDR3 length is 14 residues.

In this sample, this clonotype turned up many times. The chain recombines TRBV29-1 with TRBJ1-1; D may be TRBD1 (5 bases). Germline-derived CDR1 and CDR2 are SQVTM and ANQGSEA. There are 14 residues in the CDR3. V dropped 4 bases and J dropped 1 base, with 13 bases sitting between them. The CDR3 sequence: CSVGVGAQNTEAFF. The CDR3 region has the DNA TGCAGCGTTGGTGTCGGGGCGCAGAACACTGAAGCTTTCTTT.

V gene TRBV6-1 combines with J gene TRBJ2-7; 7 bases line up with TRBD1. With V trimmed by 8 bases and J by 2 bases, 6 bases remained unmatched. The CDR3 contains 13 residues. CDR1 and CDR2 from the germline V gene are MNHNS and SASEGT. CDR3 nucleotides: TGTGCCAGCCAGACAGGGCAAACCTACGAGCAGTACTTC. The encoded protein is CASQTGQTYEQYF.

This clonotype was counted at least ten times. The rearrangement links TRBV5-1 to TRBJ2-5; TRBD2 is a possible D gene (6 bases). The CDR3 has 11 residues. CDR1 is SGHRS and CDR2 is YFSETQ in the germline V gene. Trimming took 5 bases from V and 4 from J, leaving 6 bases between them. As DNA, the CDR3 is TGCGCCAGCAGGGAGGGAGAGACCCAGTACTTC. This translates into CASREGETQYF.

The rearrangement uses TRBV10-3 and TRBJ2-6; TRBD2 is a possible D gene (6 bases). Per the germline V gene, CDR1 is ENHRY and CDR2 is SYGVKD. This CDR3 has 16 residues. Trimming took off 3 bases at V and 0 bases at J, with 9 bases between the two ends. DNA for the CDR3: TGTGCCATCAGTGATCCGGGAGACTCTGGGGCCAACGTCCTGACTTTC. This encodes CAISDPGDSGANVLTF.

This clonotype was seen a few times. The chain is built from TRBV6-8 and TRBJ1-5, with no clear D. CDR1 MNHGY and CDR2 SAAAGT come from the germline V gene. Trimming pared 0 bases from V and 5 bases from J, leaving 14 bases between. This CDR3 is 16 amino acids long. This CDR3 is CASSYSNTLEYQPQHF. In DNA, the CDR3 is TGTGCCAGCAGTTACTCCAACACGCTTGAGTATCAGCCCCAGCATTTT.

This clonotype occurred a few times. The CDR3 DNA reads TGTGCCTGGAGCTTGCTAGGAGCTACGCAGTATTTT. Translation: CAWSLLGATQYF. The chain carries TRBV30 and TRBJ2-3, with D unclear. The CDR3 totals 12 residues. Between the trimmed V and J ends, which lost 3 bases and 8 bases, there was a span of 12 bases. Germline V lookup: CDR1 GTSNPN, CDR2 SVGIG (reference sequence).

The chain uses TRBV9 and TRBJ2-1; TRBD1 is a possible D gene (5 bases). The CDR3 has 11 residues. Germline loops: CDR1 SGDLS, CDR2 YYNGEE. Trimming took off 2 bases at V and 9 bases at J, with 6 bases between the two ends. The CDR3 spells CASSVQGEQFF. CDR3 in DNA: TGTGCCAGCAGCGTCCAGGGTGAGCAGTTCTTC.

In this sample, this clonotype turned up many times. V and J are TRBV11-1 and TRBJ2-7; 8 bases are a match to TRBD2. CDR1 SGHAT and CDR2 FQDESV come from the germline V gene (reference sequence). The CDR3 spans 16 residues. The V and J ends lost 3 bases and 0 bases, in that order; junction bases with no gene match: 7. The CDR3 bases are TGTGCCAGCAGCTTGAGGCGGGAGGCCTTCTCCTACGAGCAGTACTTC. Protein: CASSLRREAFSYEQYF.

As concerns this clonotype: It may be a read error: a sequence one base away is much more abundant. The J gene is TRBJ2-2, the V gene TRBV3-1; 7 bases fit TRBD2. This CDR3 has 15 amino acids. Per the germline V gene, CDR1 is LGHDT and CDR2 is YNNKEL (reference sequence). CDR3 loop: CSSSQAGPNTGELFF. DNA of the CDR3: TGTTCCAGCAGCCAAGCGGGACCGAACACCGGGGAGCTGTTTTTT.

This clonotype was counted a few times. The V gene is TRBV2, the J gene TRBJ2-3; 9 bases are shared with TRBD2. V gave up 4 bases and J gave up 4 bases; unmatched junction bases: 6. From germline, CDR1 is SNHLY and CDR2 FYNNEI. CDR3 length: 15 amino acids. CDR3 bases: TGTGCCAGCAGTGCGGAGCGGGAGGCCCCAGATACGCAGTATTTT. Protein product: CASSAEREAPDTQYF.

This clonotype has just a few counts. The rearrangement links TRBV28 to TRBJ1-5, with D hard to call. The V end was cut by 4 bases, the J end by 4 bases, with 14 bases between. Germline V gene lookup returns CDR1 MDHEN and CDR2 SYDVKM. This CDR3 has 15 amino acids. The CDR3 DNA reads TGTGCCAGCAGTTATGGGCGTCGAGGAAATCAGCCCCAGCATTTT. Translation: CASSYGRRGNQPQHF. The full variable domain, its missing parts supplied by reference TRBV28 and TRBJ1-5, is DVKVTQSSRYLVKRTGEKVFLECVQDMDHENMFWYRQDPGLGLRLIYFSYDVKMKEKGDIPEGYSVSREKKERFSLILESASTNQTSMYLCASSYGRRGNQPQHFGDGTRLSIL.